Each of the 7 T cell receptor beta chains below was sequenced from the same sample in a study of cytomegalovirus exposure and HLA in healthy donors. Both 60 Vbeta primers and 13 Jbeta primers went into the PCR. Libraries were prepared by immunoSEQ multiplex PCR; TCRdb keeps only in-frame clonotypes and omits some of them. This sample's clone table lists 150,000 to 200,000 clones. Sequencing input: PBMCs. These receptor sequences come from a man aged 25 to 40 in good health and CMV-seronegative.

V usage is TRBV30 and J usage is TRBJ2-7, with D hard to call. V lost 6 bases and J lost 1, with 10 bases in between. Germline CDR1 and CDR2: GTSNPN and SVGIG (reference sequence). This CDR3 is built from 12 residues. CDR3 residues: CACLTWSYEQYF. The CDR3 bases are TGTGCCTGCCTTACTTGGTCCTACGAGCAGTACTTC.

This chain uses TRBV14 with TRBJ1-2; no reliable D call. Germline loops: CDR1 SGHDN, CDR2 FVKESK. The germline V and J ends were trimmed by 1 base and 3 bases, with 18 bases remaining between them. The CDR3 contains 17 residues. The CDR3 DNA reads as TGTGCCAGCAGCCAAGCGAGTTCGGTACCCCTAGACTATGGCTACACCTTC. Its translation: CASSQASSVPLDYGYTF.

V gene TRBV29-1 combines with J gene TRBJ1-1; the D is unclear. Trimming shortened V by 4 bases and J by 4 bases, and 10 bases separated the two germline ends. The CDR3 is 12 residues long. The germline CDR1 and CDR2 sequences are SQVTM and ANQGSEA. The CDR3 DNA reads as TGCAGCGTTGTACACGGACTCACTGAAGCTTTCTTT. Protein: CSVVHGLTEAFF.

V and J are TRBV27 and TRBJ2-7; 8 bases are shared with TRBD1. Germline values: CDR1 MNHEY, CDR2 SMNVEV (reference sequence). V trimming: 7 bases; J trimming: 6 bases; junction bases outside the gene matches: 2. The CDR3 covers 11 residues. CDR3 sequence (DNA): TGTGCCAGCAAAGGACAGGGCGAGCAGTACTTC. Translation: CASKGQGEQYF.

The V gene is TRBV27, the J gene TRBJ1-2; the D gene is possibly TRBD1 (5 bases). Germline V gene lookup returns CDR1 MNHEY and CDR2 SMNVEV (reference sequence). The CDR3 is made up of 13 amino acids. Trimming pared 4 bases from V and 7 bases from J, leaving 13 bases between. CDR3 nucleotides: TGTGCCAGCAGTTCCCAGGGACTGGCTGGCTACACCTTC. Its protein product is CASSSQGLAGYTF.

The CDR3 loop is CASSPRPPAGPASEAFF. For the CDR3, the DNA is TGTGCCAGCAGTCCTAGGCCCCCAGCGGGGCCAGCTTCTGAAGCTTTCTTT. The chain joins TRBV11-2 to TRBJ1-1; D possibly corresponds to TRBD1 (5 bases). This CDR3 is 17 amino acids long. V was trimmed by 6 bases and J by 6 bases, leaving 26 bases between them. The germline V gene has CDR1 SGHAT and CDR2 FQNNGV. Full variable domain (remainder filled in from reference TRBV11-2 and TRBJ1-1): EAGVAQSPRYKIIEKRQSVAFWCNPISGHATLYWYQQILGQGPKLLIQFQNNGVVDDSQLPKDRFSAERLKGVDSTLKIQPAKLEDSAVYLCASSPRPPAGPASEAFFGQGTRLTVV.

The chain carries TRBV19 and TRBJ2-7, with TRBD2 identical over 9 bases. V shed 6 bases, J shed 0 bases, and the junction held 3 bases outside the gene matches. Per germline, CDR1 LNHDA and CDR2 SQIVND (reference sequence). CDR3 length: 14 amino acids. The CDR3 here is CASRFSGSSYEQYF. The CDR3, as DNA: TGTGCCAGTAGGTTTAGCGGGAGCTCCTACGAGCAGTACTTC.